This TCR beta chain emerged from a study of T-cell memory formation after mild COVID-19. About the research overall: In these data, TCR clusters were largely donor specific.

From 5'RACE with constant-segment primers came TCR alpha and TCR beta cDNA libraries that carried sample barcodes and UMIs. TCRdb re-derived calls from the 5' RACE reads in MiXCR, one entry per CDR3 protein. The data contain about 250,000 distinct CDR3 sequences, 15% to 17% of them singletons. Germline loops: CDR1 DFQATT, CDR2 SNEGSKA (reference sequence). V lost 6 bases, J lost 7 bases, and 18 bases lay in between. The CDR3 runs 13 residues. Study results and caveats: Memory from before infection featured some responding clones, which suggests cross-reactive memory joined. The main location of contracting CD4+ clones was CM and EM, and that of contracting CD8+ clones was EMRA.

With respect to this clonotype: No antigen is known for it.

The receptor's source is an adult woman who had mild COVID-19 (a few samples of this study predate the infection). Cell type and time point are not known. V usage is TRBV20-1 and J usage is TRBJ2-5; D perhaps matches TRBD1 (6 bases). Material: PBMCs or a T cell subset sorted from them (not recorded which). This CDR3 reads CSAISTGRGTQYF. CDR3 DNA sequence: TGCAGTGCCATTAGTACAGGGAGAGGGACCCAGTACTTC.